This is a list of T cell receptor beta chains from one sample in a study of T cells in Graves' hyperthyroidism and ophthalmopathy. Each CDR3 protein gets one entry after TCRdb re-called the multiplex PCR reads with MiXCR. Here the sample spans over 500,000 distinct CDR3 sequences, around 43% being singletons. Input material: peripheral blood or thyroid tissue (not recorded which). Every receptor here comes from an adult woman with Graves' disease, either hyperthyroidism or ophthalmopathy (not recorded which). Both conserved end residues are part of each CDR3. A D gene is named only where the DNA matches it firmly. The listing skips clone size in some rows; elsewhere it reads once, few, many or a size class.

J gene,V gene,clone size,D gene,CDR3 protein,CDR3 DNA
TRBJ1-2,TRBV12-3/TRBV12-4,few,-,CASSPNRVPNYGYTF,TGTGCCAGCAGTCCGAACAGGGTCCCTAACTATGGCTACACCTTC
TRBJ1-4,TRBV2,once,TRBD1,CASSRAGGTGSEKLFF,TGTGCCAGCAGCAGAGCGGGAGGGACAGGAAGTGAAAAACTGTTTTTT
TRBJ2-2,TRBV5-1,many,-,CASTLGGRNTGELFF,TGCGCCAGCACTTTGGGGGGACGCAATACCGGGGAGCTGTTTTTT
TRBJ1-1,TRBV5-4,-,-,CASSAVAPNTEAFF,TGTGCCAGCAGCGCAGTTGCCCCGAACACTGAAGCTTTCTTT
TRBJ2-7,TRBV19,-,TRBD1,CASSATTGGEQYF,TGTGCCAGTAGTGCCACGACAGGGGGCGAGCAGTACTTC
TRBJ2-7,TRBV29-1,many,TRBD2,CSVKTSGGGLEQYF,TGCAGCGTAAAAACTAGCGGGGGGGGGCTCGAGCAGTACTTC
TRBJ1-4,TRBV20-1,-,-,CSARVFGRGDEKLFF,TGCAGTGCTAGAGTCTTTGGCAGGGGCGATGAAAAACTGTTTTTT
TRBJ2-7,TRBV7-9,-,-,CASSGDPAHEQYF,TGTGCCAGCAGCGGCGACCCCGCACACGAGCAGTACTTC
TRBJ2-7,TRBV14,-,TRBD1,CASSQDLSRGYEQYF,TGTGCCAGCAGCCAAGATTTGTCCAGGGGGTACGAGCAGTACTTC
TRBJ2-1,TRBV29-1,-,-,CSVGGGGYNEQFF,TGCAGCGTTGGAGGGGGAGGCTACAATGAGCAGTTCTTC
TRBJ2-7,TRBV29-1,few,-,CSVEDITYEQYF,TGCAGCGTGGAGGACATCACCTACGAGCAGTACTTC
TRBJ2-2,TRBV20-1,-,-,CSARSPQGTGELFF,TGCAGTGCTAGAAGCCCCCAGGGCACCGGGGAGCTGTTTTTT